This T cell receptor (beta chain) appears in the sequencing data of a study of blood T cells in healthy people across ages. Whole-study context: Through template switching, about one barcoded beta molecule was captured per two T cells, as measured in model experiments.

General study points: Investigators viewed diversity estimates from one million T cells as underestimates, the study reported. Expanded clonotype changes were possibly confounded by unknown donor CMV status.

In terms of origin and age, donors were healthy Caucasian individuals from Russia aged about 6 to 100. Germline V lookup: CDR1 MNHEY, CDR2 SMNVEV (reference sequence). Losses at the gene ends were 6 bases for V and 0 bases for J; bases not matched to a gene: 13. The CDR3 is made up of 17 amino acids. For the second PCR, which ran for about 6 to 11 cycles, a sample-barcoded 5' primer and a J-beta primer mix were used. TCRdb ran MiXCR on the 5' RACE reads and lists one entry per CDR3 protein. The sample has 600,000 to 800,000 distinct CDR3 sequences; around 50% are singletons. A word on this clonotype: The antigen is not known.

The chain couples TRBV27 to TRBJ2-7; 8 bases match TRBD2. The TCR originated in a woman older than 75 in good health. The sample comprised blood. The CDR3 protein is CASSLLVAGGTSYEQYF. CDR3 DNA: TGTGCCAGCAGCCTTCTAGTGGCGGGGGGAACCTCCTACGAGCAGTACTTC.